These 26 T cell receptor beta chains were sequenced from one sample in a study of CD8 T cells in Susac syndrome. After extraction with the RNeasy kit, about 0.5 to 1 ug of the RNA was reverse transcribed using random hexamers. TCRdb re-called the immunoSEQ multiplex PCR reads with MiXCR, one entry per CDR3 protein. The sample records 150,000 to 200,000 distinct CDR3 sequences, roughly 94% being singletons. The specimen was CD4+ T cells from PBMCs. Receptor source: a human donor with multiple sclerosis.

The CDR3 loop reads CASSLQGYSYEQYF. DNA for the CDR3: TGTGCCAGCAGCTTACAGGGGTATTCCTACGAGCAGTACTTC. The chain carries TRBV5-4 and TRBJ2-7; 7 bases align to TRBD1. CDR3 size: 14 residues. The trim removed 2 bases at V and 1 base at J, leaving 3 bases unmatched. CDR1 is SGHNT, CDR2 YYREEE, per germline (reference sequence).

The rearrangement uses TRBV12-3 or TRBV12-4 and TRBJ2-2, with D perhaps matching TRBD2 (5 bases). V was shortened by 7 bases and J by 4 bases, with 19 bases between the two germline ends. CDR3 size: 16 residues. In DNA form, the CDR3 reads TGTGCCAGCACCATATCTGGGGTCGAGGGCACCGGGGAGCTGTTTTTT. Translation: CASTISGVEGTGELFF.

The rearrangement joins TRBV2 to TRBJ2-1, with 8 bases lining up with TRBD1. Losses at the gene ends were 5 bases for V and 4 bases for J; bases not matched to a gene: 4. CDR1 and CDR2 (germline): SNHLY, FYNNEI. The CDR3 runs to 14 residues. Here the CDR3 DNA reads TGTGCCAGCAGTCTACAGGGGGGATACAATGAGCAGTTCTTC. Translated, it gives CASSLQGGYNEQFF.

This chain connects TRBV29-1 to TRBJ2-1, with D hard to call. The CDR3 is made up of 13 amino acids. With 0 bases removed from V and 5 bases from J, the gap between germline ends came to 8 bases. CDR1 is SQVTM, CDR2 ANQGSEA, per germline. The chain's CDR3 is CSVEDPRNNEQFF. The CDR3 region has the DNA TGCAGCGTTGAAGATCCCAGGAACAATGAGCAGTTCTTC.

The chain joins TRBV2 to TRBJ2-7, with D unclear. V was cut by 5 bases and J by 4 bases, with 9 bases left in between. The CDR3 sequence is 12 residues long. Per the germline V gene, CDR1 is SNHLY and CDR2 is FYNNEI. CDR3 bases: TGTGCCAGCAGTAGGCTCGTATACGAGCAGTACTTC. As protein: CASSRLVYEQYF.

As DNA, the CDR3 is TGTGCCAGCTACCCGCAGGACAGTTACACGAACACCGGGGAGCTGTTTTTT. Residues: CASYPQDSYTNTGELFF. This chain joins TRBV7-9 and TRBJ2-2; perhaps TRBD1 as D (6 bases). The CDR3 is made up of 17 amino acids. Per the germline V gene, CDR1 is SEHNR and CDR2 is FQNEAQ (reference sequence). The ends were cut back, 8 bases at V and 0 bases at J, with 19 bases in the middle.

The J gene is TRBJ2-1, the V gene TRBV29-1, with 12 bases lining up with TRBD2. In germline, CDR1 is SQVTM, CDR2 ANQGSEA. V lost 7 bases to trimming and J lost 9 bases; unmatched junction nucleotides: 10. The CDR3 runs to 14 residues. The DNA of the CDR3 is TGCAGCGCGCGACTAGCGGGAGTAGTGGGTGAGCAGTTCTTC. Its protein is CSARLAGVVGEQFF.

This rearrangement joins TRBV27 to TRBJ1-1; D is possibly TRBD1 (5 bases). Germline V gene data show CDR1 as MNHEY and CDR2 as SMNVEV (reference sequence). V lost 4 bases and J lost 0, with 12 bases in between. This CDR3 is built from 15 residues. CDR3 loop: CASSSRGPMNTEAFF. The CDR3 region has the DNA TGTGCCAGCAGTTCCCGGGGCCCCATGAACACTGAAGCTTTCTTT.

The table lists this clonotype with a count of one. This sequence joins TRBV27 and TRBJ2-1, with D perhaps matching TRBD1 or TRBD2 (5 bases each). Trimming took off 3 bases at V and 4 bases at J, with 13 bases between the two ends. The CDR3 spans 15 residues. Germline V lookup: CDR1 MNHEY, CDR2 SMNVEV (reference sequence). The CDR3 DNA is TGTGCCAGCAGTTTTGGGACCCTTAGGTACAATGAGCAGTTCTTC. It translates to CASSFGTLRYNEQFF.

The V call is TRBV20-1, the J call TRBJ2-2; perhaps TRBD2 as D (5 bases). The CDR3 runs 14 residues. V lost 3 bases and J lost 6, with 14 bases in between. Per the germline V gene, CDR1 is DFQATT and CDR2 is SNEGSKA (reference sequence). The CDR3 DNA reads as TGCAGTGCTAGTCGCCCGGAGCGGTCCGGGGAGCTGTTTTTT. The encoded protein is CSASRPERSGELFF.

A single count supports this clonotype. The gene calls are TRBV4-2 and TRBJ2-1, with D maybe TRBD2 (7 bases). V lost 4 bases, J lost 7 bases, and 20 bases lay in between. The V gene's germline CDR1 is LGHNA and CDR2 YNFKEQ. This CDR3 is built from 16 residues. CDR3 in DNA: TGTGCCAGCAGCCCCCGAGGGGGGGGAACCGGGAATGAGCAGTTCTTC. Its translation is CASSPRGGGTGNEQFF.

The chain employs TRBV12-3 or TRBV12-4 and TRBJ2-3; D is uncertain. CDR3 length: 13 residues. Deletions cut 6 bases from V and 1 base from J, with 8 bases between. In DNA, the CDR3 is TGTGCCAGCAGCCCCCGGCGCACAGATACGCAGTATTTT. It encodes CASSPRRTDTQYF.

The CDR3 spells CASSFRGVVSGELFF. The CDR3 region has the DNA TGTGCCAGCAGTTTTCGGGGAGTTGTATCCGGGGAGCTGTTTTTT. This rearrangement joins TRBV27 to TRBJ2-2; possible D gene TRBD2, 5 bases. This CDR3 has 15 amino acids. The germline gives CDR1 MNHEY, CDR2 SMNVEV (reference sequence). V was pared by 3 bases and J by 6 bases, with 14 bases between.

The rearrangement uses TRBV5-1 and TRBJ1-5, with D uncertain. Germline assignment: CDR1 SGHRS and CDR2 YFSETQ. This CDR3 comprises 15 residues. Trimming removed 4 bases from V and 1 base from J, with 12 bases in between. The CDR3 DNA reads TGCGCCAGCAGCATGGGCCCCGGCAGCAATCAGCCCCAGCATTTT. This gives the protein CASSMGPGSNQPQHF.

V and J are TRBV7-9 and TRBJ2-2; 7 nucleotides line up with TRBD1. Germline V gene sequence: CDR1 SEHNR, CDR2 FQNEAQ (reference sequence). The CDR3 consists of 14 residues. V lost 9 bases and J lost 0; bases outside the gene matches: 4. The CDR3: CARTDRANTGELFF. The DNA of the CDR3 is TGTGCCAGAACCGACAGGGCGAACACCGGGGAGCTGTTTTTT. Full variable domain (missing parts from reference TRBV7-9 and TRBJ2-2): DTGVSQNPRHKITKRGQNVTFRCDPISEHNRLYWYRQTLGQGPEFLTYFQNEAQLEKSRLLSDRFSAERPKGSFSTLEIQRTEQGDSAMYLCARTDRANTGELFFGEGSRLTVL.

CDR3: CSASGIGLYEQYF. In nucleotides, the CDR3 is TGCAGTGCTAGCGGTATTGGGTTGTACGAGCAGTACTTC. The chain combines TRBV20-1 with TRBJ2-7; no reliable D call. CDR1 is DFQATT, CDR2 SNEGSKA, per germline (reference sequence). The length of the CDR3 is 13 residues. Between the trimmed V and J ends, which lost 3 bases and 4 bases, there was a span of 13 bases.

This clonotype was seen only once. In DNA form, the CDR3 reads TGCAGCGTTGAACTTCTGGACAGTAGCTCCTACAATGAGCAGTTCTTC. It is translated as CSVELLDSSSYNEQFF. This chain connects TRBV29-1 to TRBJ2-1; perhaps TRBD1 as D (6 bases). V lost 2 bases to trimming and J lost 0 bases, with 14 bases between them. The CDR3 sequence is 16 residues long. Germline loops: CDR1 SQVTM, CDR2 ANQGSEA.

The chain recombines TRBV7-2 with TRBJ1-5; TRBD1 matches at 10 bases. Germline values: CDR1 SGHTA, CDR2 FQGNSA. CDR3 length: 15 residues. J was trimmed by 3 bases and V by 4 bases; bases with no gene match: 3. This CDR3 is CASSSGQGYNQPQHF. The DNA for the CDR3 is TGTGCCAGCAGCTCGGGACAGGGGTACAATCAGCCCCAGCATTTT. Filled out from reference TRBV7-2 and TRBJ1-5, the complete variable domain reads GAGVSQSPSNKVTEKGKDVELRCDPISGHTALYWYRQSLGQGLEFLIYFQGNSAPDKSGLPSDRFSAERTGGSVSTLTIQRTQQEDSAVYLCASSSGQGYNQPQHFGDGTRLSIL.

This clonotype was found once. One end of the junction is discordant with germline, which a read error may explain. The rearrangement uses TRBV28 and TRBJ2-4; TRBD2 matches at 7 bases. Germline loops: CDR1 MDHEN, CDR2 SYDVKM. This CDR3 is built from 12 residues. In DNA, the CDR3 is TGTGCCAGCAGTCCGTCTGGGGGGAGGGCCTCCTTC. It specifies CASSPSGGRASF.

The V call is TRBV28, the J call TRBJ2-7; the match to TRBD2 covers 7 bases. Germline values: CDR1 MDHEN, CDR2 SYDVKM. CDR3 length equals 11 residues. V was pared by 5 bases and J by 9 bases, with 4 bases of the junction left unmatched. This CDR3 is CASSPREAQYF. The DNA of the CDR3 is TGTGCCAGCAGTCCCCGGGAGGCGCAGTACTTC.

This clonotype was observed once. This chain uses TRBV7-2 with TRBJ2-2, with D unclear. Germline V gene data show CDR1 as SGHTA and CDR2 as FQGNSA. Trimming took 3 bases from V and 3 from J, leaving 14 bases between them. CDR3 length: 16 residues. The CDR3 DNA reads TGTGCCAGCAGCTTCGTCAGGACGTTCGACACCGGGGAGCTGTTTTTT. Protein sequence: CASSFVRTFDTGELFF.

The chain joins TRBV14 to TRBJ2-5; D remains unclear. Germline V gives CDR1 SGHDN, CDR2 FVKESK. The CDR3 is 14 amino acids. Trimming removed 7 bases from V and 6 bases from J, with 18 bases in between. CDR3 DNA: TGTGCCAGCAATCCGACGGGCATCAGGAAGACCCAGTACTTC. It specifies CASNPTGIRKTQYF.

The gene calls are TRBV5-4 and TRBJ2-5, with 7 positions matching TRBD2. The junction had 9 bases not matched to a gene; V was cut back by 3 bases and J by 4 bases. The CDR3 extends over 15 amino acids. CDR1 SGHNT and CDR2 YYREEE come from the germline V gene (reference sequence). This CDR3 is CASSSRDYKRETQYF. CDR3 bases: TGTGCCAGCAGCTCCCGGGACTATAAGAGAGAGACCCAGTACTTC.

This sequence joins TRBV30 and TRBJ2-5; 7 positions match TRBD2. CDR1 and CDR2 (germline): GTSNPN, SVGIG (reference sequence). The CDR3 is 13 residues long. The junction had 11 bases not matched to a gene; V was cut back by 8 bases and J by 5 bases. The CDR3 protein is CARQRVGGETQYF. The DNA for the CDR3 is TGTGCCCGTCAGCGAGTGGGAGGGGAGACCCAGTACTTC.

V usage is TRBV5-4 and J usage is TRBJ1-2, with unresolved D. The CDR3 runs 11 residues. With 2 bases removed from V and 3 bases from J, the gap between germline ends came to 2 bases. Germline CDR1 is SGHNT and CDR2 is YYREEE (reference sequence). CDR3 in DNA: TGTGCCAGCAGCTTCTACTATGGCTACACCTTC. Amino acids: CASSFYYGYTF.

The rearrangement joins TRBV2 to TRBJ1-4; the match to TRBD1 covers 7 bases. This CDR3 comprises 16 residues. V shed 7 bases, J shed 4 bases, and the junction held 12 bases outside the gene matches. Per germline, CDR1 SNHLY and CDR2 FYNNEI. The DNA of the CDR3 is TGTGCCAGCACCCTAAACAGGGGTCGGCTTAATGAAAAACTGTTTTTT. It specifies CASTLNRGRLNEKLFF.